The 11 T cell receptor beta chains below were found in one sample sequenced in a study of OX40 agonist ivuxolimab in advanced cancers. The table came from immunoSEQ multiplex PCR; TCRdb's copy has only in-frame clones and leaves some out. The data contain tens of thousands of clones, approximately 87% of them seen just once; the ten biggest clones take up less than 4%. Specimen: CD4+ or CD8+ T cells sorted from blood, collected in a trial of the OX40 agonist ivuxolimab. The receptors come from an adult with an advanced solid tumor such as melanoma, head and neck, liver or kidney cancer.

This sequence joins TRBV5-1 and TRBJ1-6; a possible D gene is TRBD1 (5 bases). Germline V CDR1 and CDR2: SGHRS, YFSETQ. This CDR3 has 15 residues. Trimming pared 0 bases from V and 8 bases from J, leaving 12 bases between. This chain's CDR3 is CASSLEGRVDSPLHF. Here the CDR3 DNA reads TGCGCCAGCAGCTTGGAAGGCAGGGTGGATTCACCCCTCCACTTT.

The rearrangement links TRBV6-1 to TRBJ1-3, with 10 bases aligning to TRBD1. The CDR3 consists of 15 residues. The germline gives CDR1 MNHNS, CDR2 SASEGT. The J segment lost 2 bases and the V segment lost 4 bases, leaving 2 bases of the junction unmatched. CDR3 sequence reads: CASSVDRGPGNTIYF. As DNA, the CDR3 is TGTGCCAGCAGTGTCGACAGGGGGCCTGGAAACACCATATATTTT.

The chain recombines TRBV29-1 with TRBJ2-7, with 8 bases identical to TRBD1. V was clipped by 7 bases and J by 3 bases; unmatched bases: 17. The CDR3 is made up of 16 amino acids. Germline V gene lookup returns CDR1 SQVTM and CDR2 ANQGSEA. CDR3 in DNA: TGCAGCGCCGGGGACAGGCGTACCACCACCTTCTACGAGCAGTACTTC. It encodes CSAGDRRTTTFYEQYF.

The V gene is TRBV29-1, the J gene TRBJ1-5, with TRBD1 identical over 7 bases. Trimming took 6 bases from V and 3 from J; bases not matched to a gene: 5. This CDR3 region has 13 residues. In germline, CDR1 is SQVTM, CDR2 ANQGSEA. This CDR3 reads CSVAGTDNQPQHF. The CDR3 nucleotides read TGCAGCGTAGCAGGGACAGACAATCAGCCCCAGCATTTT.

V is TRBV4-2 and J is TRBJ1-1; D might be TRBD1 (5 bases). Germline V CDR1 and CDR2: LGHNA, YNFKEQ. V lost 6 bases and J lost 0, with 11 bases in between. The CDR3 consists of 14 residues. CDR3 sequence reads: CASSPGPLNTEAFF. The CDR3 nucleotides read TGTGCCAGCAGTCCGGGACCCTTGAACACTGAAGCTTTCTTT.

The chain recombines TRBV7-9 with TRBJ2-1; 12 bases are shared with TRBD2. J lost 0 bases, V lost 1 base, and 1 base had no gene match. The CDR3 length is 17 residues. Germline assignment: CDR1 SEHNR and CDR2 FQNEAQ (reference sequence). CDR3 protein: CASSLGTSGASYNEQFF. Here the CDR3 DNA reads TGTGCCAGCAGCTTAGGGACTAGCGGGGCCTCCTACAATGAGCAGTTCTTC.

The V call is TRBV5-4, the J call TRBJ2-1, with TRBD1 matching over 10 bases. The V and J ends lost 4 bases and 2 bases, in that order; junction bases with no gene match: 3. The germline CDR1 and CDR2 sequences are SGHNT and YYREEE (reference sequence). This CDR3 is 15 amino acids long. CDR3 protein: CASSAGTGAYNEQFF. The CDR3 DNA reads TGTGCCAGCAGCGCCGGGACAGGGGCCTACAATGAGCAGTTCTTC.

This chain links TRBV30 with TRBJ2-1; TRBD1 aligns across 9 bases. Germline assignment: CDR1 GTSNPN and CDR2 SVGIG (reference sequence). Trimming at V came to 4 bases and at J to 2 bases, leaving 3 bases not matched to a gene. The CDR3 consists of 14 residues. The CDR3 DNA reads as TGTGCCTGGACTACAGGGGGCCCCTACAATGAGCAGTTCTTC. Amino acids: CAWTTGGPYNEQFF.

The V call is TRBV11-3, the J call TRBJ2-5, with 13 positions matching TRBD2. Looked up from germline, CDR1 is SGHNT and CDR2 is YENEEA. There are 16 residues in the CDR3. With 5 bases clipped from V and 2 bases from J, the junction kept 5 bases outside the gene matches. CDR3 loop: CASSARLAGGQETQYF. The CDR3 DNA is TGTGCCAGCAGCGCGCGACTAGCGGGGGGACAAGAGACCCAGTACTTC.

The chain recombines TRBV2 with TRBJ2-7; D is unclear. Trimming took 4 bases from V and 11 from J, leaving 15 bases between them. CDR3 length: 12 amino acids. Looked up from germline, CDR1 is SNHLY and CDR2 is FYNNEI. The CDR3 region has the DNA TGTGCCAGCAGTGGGGATGGGCTCCTCGAGTACTTC. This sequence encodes CASSGDGLLEYF.

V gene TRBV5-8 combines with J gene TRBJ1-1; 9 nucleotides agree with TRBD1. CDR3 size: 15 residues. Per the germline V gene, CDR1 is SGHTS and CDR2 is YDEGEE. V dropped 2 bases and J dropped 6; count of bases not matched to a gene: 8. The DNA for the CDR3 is TGTGCCAGCAGCTTCGGACAGGGGAGTAACTCTGAAGCTTTCTTT. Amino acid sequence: CASSFGQGSNSEAFF.